Below are 14 T cell receptor beta chains sequenced from a single sample in a study of vaccination and CD4 T cells after COVID-19 (dated by TCRdb to 2021 to 2024). Per the publication, the treatment or condition label means: approximately 10-day PBMC culture with coronavirus spike peptide pools or control peptides (ViraFEST assay). The antigens of these receptors remain unknown. Library preparation was by PCR. The reads were generated on an Illumina iSeq 100. DNA from cultured CD4+ T cells was subjected to TCR sequencing with the Oncomine TCR Beta short-read assay at the Johns Hopkins FTIC core. TCRdb cleaned the public reads at Q25 with fastp, built clones with MiXCR and kept in-frame beta chains. Every distinct CDR3 protein forms one entry, paired with its most common genes and DNA. Across this sample there are under 15,000 distinct CDR3 sequences, with 25% to 35% seen only once. 13% of the sample is taken by the ten largest.

The input for sequencing was CD4+ T cells from blood, cultured in vitro, taken after SARS-CoV-2 vaccination. The receptors originated from a human donor who had recovered from COVID-19.

This clonotype has more than one count but fewer than ten. The chain links TRBV6-1 to TRBJ2-3, with 10 bases lining up with TRBD2. In germline, CDR1 is MNHNS, CDR2 SASEGT. With 4 bases clipped from V and 6 bases from J, the junction kept 10 bases outside the gene matches. The CDR3 covers 16 residues. CDR3 bases: TGTGCCAGCAGTGCCGGGAATAGCGGGAGGTTGGATACGCAGTATTTT. Its protein is CASSAGNSGRLDTQYF.

With respect to this clonotype: One end of the junction does not line up with germline, which may come from a read error. The V call is TRBV28, the J call TRBJ1-3; possible D gene TRBD1, 6 bases. Germline V lookup: CDR1 MDHEN, CDR2 SYDVKM. The CDR3 has 15 residues. The CDR3 DNA reads as TGTGCCAGCAGTTTGGGGGGCAGTCGGGGAAACGCCATATATTTT. Its protein is CASSLGGSRGNAIYF.

The chain couples TRBV28 to TRBJ2-5; 7 bases are shared with TRBD2. The CDR3 covers 16 residues. Trimming removed 6 bases from V and 5 bases from J; junction bases left unmatched: 15. Germline assignment: CDR1 MDHEN and CDR2 SYDVKM. CDR3 DNA sequence: TGTGCCAGCAGCTACCAGGGACTCAGGGAGGGCGAGACCCAGTACTTC. Amino acid sequence: CASSYQGLREGETQYF.

This clonotype was recorded a few times. The CDR3 bases are TGTGCCATCAACCCAGGACTAGCGGGAAGGTCCTACAATGAGCAGTTCTTC. This translates into CAINPGLAGRSYNEQFF. The chain is built from TRBV10-3 and TRBJ2-1; 12 positions match TRBD2. The CDR3 is 17 residues long. Per the germline V gene, CDR1 is ENHRY and CDR2 is SYGVKD. The V segment lost 7 bases and the J segment 1 base; nucleotides outside the gene matches: 8.

This clonotype was counted between two and nine times. The chain couples TRBV12-3 or TRBV12-4 to TRBJ1-1; no clear D gene. Trimming left V 5 bases short and J 1 base short, with 14 bases between. CDR3 length: 15 residues. Here the CDR3 reads CASSLTFGGNTEAFF. The CDR3 region has the DNA TGTGCCAGCAGTCTCACTTTCGGCGGGAACACTGAAGCTTTCTTT.

This clonotype was seen more than once but under ten times. The V call is TRBV10-3, the J call TRBJ2-1, with 10 bases that match TRBD2. Unmatched junction bases numbered 7, after V lost 4 bases and J lost 4 bases. Per germline, CDR1 ENHRY and CDR2 SYGVKD. The CDR3 has 16 residues. The CDR3 sequence: CAISGTSGTWYNEQFF. The CDR3 DNA reads TGTGCCATCAGTGGTACTAGCGGGACGTGGTACAATGAGCAGTTCTTC.

The V and J genes are TRBV5-1 and TRBJ2-3; possible D gene TRBD1, 5 bases. The V end lost 2 bases, the J end lost 5 bases, and 15 bases lay between the germline ends. Germline V gene lookup returns CDR1 SGHRS and CDR2 YFSETQ. CDR3 length equals 15 residues. CDR3 amino acids: CASSFLDTRRDTQYF. The DNA for the CDR3 is TGCGCCAGCAGCTTTCTGGACACCCGCCGAGATACGCAGTATTTT.

The chain uses TRBV2 and TRBJ2-1, with 12 nucleotides matching TRBD2. V dropped 6 bases and J dropped 5; count of bases not matched to a gene: 2. This CDR3 is built from 14 residues. Germline CDR1 and CDR2: SNHLY and FYNNEI. The CDR3 region has the DNA TGTGCCAGCAGCTGGACTAGCGGGAACAATGAGCAGTTCTTC. This translates into CASSWTSGNNEQFF. The full variable domain, completed using reference TRBV2 and TRBJ2-1, is EPEVTQTPSHQVTQMGQEVILRCVPISNHLYFYWYRQILGQKVEFLVSFYNNEISEKSEIFDDQFSVERPDGSNFTLKIRSTKLEDSAMYFCASSWTSGNNEQFFGPGTRLTVL.

The V and J genes are TRBV20-1 and TRBJ1-2; a weak D match, TRBD1 (5 bases). The germline gives CDR1 DFQATT, CDR2 SNEGSKA (reference sequence). V dropped 4 bases and J dropped 0 bases, with 12 bases sitting between them. This CDR3 region has 14 residues. The DNA of the CDR3 is TGCAGTGCTACTACAGGTTGGTCTAACTATGGCTACACCTTC. This encodes CSATTGWSNYGYTF.

Details on this clonotype: A read error is likely here: a far larger clone is one base away. V usage is TRBV7-2 and J usage is TRBJ1-1; D uncertain. Per germline, CDR1 SGHTA and CDR2 FQGNSA. CDR3 size: 13 residues. Trimming took off 8 bases at V and 1 base at J, with 11 bases between the two ends. The CDR3 loop reads CASGLLGNTEAFF. The CDR3 nucleotides read TGTGCCAGCGGCCTCCTGGGGAACACTGAAGCTTTCTTT.

V gene TRBV20-1 combines with J gene TRBJ2-1; 11 bases are a match to TRBD2. CDR1 and CDR2 from the germline V gene are DFQATT and SNEGSKA (reference sequence). This CDR3 has 16 residues. The trim removed 6 bases at V and 3 bases at J, leaving 10 bases unmatched. CDR3 DNA: TGCAGTGCCCCGACCCTAGCGGGAGGTTACTACAATGAGCAGTTCTTC. Translated, it gives CSAPTLAGGYYNEQFF.

By share, this clonotype ranks as medium-sized. This chain links TRBV6-1 with TRBJ2-7; unclear D gene. CDR3 length: 11 amino acids. Per germline, CDR1 MNHNS and CDR2 SASEGT. V was pared by 5 bases and J by 7 bases, with 9 bases between. In DNA form, the CDR3 reads TGTGCCAGCAGTCTCCCCCCAGAGCAGTACTTC. Its translation: CASSLPPEQYF.

V usage is TRBV4-3 and J usage is TRBJ2-5; no clear D gene. Deletions cut 0 bases from V and 5 bases from J, with 7 bases between. This CDR3 contains 13 residues. Germline CDR1 LGHNA, CDR2 YSLEER. The CDR3 bases are TGCGCCAGCAGCCAAGACCATGGGGAGACCCAGTACTTC. It codes for CASSQDHGETQYF.

This clonotype was counted between two and nine times. The V gene is TRBV11-3, the J gene TRBJ2-2; D uncertain. The CDR3 totals 14 residues. Germline V gene sequence: CDR1 SGHNT, CDR2 YENEEA. V was shortened by 3 bases and J by 2 bases, with 7 bases between the two germline ends. CDR3 DNA sequence: TGTGCCAGCAGCTTTGGAACCAACACCGGGGAGCTGTTTTTT. Its translation: CASSFGTNTGELFF.